This TCR beta chain originates from a study of long-term antiretroviral therapy in people with HIV. Germline V gene lookup returns CDR1 SQVTM and CDR2 ANQGSEA. This CDR3 has 11 residues. Trimming took 5 bases from V and 8 from J; bases not matched to a gene: 5. Researchers report immunoSEQ v3.0 was run at survey level. Sequenced by immunoSEQ multiplex PCR; TCRdb stores in-frame clones only, minus some. The sample lists about 28,000 clones; about 90% were seen once. This clone turned up a few times. The source material was unsorted PBMCs, sampled 2 years after starting antiretroviral therapy. The chain combines TRBV29-1 with TRBJ1-2; 7 nucleotides agree with TRBD1. This TCR was recovered from a man between 45 and 60 years old with HIV. The CDR3 coding sequence is TGCAGCGTTCCCAGGGGGATCGGCTACACCTTC. This codes for CSVPRGIGYTF.